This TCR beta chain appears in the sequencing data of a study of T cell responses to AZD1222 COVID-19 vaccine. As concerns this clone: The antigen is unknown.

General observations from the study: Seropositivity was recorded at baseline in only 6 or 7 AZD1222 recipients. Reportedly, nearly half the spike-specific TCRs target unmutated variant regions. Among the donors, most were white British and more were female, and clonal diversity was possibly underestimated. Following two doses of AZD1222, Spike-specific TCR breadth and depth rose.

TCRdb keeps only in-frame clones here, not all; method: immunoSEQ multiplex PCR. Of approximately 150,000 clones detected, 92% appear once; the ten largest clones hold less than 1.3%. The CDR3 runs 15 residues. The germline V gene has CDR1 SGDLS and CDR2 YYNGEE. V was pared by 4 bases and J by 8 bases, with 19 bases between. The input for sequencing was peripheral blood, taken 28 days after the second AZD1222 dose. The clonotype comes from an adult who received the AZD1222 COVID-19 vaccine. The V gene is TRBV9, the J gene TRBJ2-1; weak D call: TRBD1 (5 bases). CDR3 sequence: CASSIDAQGGDEQFF. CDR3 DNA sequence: TGTGCCAGCAGCATAGACGCCCAGGGTGGGGATGAGCAGTTCTTC.